This note documents a single T cell receptor beta chain sequence. The ends were cut back, 7 bases at V and 2 bases at J, with 9 bases in the middle. The CDR3 spans 13 residues. Per germline, CDR1 LGHDT and CDR2 YNNKEL (reference sequence). This sample stems from a study of blood T cell repertoires in COVID-19. As for the study in general: Both acute and convalescent COVID-19 samples were obtained from the United States, Italy and Spain.

Generated by immunoSEQ multiplex PCR, the TCRdb table keeps only in-frame clones and is missing some. The sample includes hundreds of thousands of clones, more than 80% of them seen just once. Recovery meant two consecutive negative NP/OP PCR tests, professional clearance, or resolved symptoms. The source material was PBMCs or T cells enriched from blood (not recorded which). The receptor's source is a man aged 18 to 29 who had recovered from COVID-19. This sequence joins TRBV3-1 (or the pseudogene TRBV3-2) and TRBJ1-3; D call uncertain. As DNA, the CDR3 is TGTGCCAGCAAGCCAAGTACTGGAAACACCATATATTTT. Protein product: CASKPSTGNTIYF.